The source of this T cell receptor (beta chain) is a study of tumor and adjacent non-tumor tissue in lung cancer. On the study more broadly: Each sample yielded millions of productive TCRbeta reads on average. Study-level results: Top 100 clones took a larger repertoire share in normal lung. Significantly higher TCR diversity was found in tumor than normal lung. Tumor TCR diversity, when higher, was linked to shorter survival.

The library came from three nested PCR rounds adapted from ARM-PCR protocols. TCRdb redid the calling of the multiplex PCR reads with MiXCR, one entry per CDR3 protein. The table includes about 120,000 distinct CDR3 sequences, 84% detected once. No cell sorting was done before RNA was extracted from the tissue. With regard to this clonotype: The antigen is undetermined.

CDR3 length: 17 amino acids. Per the germline V gene, CDR1 is DFQATT and CDR2 is SNEGSKA (reference sequence). V lost 0 bases to trimming and J lost 8 bases; unmatched junction nucleotides: 15. The J gene is TRBJ2-1, the V gene TRBV20-1, with 8 positions matching TRBD2. The sequencing input was lung tumor tissue. This TCR was recovered from a man aged 65-85 years with non-small cell lung cancer. Here the CDR3 reads CSARDPNGGASRDEQFF. As DNA, the CDR3 is TGCAGTGCTAGAGATCCCAACGGGGGGGCCAGTCGGGATGAGCAGTTCTTC.